A single T cell receptor beta chain is shown here with its context. This sample was included in a study of OX40 agonist ivuxolimab in advanced cancers. Background on the study: In this trial design, patients received ivuxolimab intravenously at 0.01 to 10 mg/kg every 2 weeks.

Between the trimmed V and J ends, which lost 1 base and 13 bases, there was a span of 15 bases. Germline V gives CDR1 SGHTA, CDR2 FQGTGA. This CDR3 has 13 residues. Sequencing was performed with immunoSEQ multiplex PCR; in TCRdb, only in-frame clones are kept and a portion is missing. The sample carries about 110,000 clones, around 93% recorded once. The clonotype originates from an adult with an advanced solid tumor such as melanoma, head and neck, liver or kidney cancer. The genes are TRBV7-3 and TRBJ2-3; D gene uncertain. Sequences were derived from CD4+ or CD8+ T cells sorted from blood, sampled in a trial of the OX40 agonist ivuxolimab. CDR3 in DNA: TGTGCCAGCAGCTTAAGCGTCAGCGAAAACGAGTATTTT. Residues: CASSLSVSENEYF.